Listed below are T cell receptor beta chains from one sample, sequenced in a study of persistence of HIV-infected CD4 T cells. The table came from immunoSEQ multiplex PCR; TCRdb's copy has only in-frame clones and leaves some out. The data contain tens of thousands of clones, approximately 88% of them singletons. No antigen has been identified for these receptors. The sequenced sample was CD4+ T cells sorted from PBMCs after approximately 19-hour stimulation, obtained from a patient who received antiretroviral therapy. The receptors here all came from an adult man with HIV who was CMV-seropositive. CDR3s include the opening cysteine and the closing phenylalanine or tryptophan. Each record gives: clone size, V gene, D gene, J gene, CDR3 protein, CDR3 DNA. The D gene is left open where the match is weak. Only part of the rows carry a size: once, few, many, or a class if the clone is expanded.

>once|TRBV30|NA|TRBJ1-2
CAWSVLGLDYGYTF
TGTGCCTGGAGTGTTCTGGGATTGGACTATGGCTACACCTTC
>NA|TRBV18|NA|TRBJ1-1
CASSPPTVVGAEAFF
TGTGCCAGCTCACCACCTACCGTGGTAGGCGCTGAAGCTTTCTTT
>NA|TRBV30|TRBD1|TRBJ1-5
CAWSSGGEDQPQHF
TGTGCCTGGAGTTCAGGGGGAGAGGACCAGCCCCAGCATTTT
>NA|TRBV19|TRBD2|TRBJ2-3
CASSASGTSRTDTQYF
TGTGCCAGTAGTGCCTCCGGGACTAGCCGTACAGATACGCAGTATTTT
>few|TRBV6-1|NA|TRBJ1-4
CASSDLVRAANEKLFF
TGTGCCAGCAGTGACCTGGTGAGGGCCGCGAATGAAAAACTGTTTTTT
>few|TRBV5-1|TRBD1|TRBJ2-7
CASSPCRTGCEQYF
TGCGCCAGCAGCCCATGCAGGACAGGGTGTGAGCAGTACTTC
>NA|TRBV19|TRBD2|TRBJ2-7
CASTESGSQYEQYF
TGTGCCAGTACCGAGAGCGGGAGCCAATACGAGCAGTACTTC
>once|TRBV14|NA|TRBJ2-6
CASSHRGSTGANVLTF
TGTGCCAGCAGCCACAGGGGCAGCACCGGGGCCAACGTCCTGACTTTC
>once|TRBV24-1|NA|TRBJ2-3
CATSDPNSVADTQYF
TGTGCCACCAGTGACCCCAATAGCGTAGCAGATACGCAGTATTTT
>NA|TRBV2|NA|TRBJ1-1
CASNGLGTEAFF
TGTGCCAGCAATGGACTTGGGACCGAAGCTTTCTTT
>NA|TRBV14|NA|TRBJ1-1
CASSQGGFNTEAFF
TGTGCCAGCAGCCAAGGGGGTTTCAACACTGAAGCTTTCTTT
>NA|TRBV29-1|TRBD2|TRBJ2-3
CSVGPIAGELVAQYF
TGCAGCGTGGGACCTATAGCGGGGGAGCTAGTGGCGCAGTATTTT
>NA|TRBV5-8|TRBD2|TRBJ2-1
CASSLRGGSGSYNEQFF
TGTGCCAGCAGCTTACGGGGGGGTAGCGGGAGCTACAATGAGCAGTTCTTC
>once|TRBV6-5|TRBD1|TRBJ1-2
CASSYQGAEGYTF
TGTGCCAGCAGTTACCAGGGGGCTGAAGGCTACACCTTC
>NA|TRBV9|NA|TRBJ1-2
CASSPPQGRPTF
TGTGCCAGCAGCCCCCCCCAAGGGCGACCCACTTTC
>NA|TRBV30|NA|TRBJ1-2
CALGSRGGYTF
TGTGCCCTCGGGAGCCGGGGTGGCTACACCTTC
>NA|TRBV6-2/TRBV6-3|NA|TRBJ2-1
CASSTGTGASYNEQFF
TGTGCCAGCAGCACCGGGACCGGGGCTTCCTACAATGAGCAGTTCTTC
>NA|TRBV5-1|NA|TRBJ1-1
CASSLSGGSGTEAFF
TGCGCCAGCAGCTTGAGTGGGGGCTCGGGCACTGAAGCTTTCTTT
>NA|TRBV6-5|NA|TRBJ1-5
CASSALYSNQPQHF
TGTGCCAGCAGCGCCTTATATAGCAATCAGCCCCAGCATTTT
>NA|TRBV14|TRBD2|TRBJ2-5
CASSQTIPSGGFQETQYF
TGTGCCAGCAGCCAAACCATACCTAGCGGGGGCTTCCAAGAGACCCAGTACTTC
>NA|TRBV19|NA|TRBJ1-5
CASTLDRSNQPQHF
TGTGCCAGTACCCTTGACCGGAGCAATCAGCCCCAGCATTTT
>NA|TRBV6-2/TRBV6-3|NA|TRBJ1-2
CASSDRIYGYTF
TGTGCCAGCAGTGACAGGATCTATGGCTACACCTTC
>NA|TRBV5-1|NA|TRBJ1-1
CASSFRGVNTEAFF
TGCGCCAGCAGCTTCCGAGGAGTGAACACTGAAGCTTTCTTT
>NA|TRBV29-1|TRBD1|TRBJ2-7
CSVRSGGEQYF
TGCAGCGTTCGCTCAGGGGGCGAGCAGTACTTC
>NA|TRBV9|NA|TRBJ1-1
CASSVAAGVNTEAFF
TGTGCCAGCAGCGTAGCGGCAGGGGTGAACACTGAAGCTTTCTTT
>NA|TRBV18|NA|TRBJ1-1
CASLAGTGTGTEAFF
TGTGCCAGCTTGGCAGGTACAGGGACGGGGACTGAAGCTTTCTTT
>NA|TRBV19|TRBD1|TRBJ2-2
CASSLWTGDNTGELFF
TGTGCCAGTAGTCTCTGGACAGGGGACAACACCGGGGAGCTGTTTTTT
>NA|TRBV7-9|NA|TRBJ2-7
CASSLPGGTLEQYF
TGTGCCAGCAGCTTACCAGGGGGGACCCTCGAGCAGTACTTC
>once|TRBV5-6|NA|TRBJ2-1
CASSSILSSYNEQFF
TGTGCCAGCAGTAGCATACTAAGCTCCTACAATGAGCAGTTCTTC
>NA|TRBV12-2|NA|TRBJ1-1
CASRFRLTEAFF
TGTGCAAGTCGCTTTCGTCTGACTGAAGCTTTCTTT
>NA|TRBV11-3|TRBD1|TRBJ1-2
CASSSRTGGNYGYTF
TGTGCCAGCAGCTCTCGGACAGGGGGAAACTATGGCTACACCTTC
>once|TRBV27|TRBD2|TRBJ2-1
CASSLGRGGPNEQFF
TGTGCCAGCAGCTTGGGGCGGGGGGGCCCCAATGAGCAGTTCTTC
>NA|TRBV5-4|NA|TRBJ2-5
CASSLSTTAGTQYF
TGTGCCAGCAGTCTTAGTACCACGGCAGGGACCCAGTACTTC
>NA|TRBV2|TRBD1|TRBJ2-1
CASRATGAAYNEQFF
TGTGCCAGCAGGGCGACAGGGGCCGCCTACAATGAGCAGTTCTTC
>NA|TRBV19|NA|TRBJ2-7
CATTPTRNSYEQYF
TGTGCCACCACACCGACTCGCAACTCCTACGAGCAGTACTTC
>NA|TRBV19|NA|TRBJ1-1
CARVEGTYYTEAFF
TGTGCCAGAGTAGAGGGGACTTACTACACTGAAGCTTTCTTT
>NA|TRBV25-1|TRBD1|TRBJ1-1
CASSVNRGRGAEAFF
TGTGCCAGCAGTGTTAACAGGGGGCGCGGCGCTGAAGCTTTCTTT
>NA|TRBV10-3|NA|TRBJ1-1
CAISRGVNTEAFF
TGTGCCATCAGTAGGGGGGTGAACACTGAAGCTTTCTTT
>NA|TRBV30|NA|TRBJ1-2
CAWSPNFRDYGYTF
TGTGCCTGGAGTCCGAACTTCCGGGACTATGGCTACACCTTC
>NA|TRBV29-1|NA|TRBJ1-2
CSVETDTGYTF
TGCAGCGTTGAAACGGACACAGGCTACACCTTC
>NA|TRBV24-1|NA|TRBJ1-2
CATSDETVVYGYTF
TGTGCCACCAGTGACGAGACAGTTGTTTATGGCTACACCTTC
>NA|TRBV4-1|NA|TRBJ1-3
CASSQPDSSGNTIYF
TGCGCCAGCAGCCAACCTGACAGCTCTGGAAACACCATATATTTT
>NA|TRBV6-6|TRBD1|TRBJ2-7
CASSFRQGRTYEQYF
TGTGCCAGCAGTTTCAGACAGGGGCGGACCTACGAGCAGTACTTC
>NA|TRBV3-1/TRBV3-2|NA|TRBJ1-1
CASSPGGARAEAFF
TGTGCCAGCAGCCCCGGCGGGGCAAGGGCTGAAGCTTTCTTT
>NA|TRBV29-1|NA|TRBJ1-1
CSVERGGVNTEAFF
TGCAGCGTTGAGAGAGGAGGGGTGAACACTGAAGCTTTCTTT
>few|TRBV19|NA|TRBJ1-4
CASRAGFDATNEKLFF
TGTGCCAGTCGTGCGGGATTCGATGCAACTAATGAAAAACTGTTTTTT